This entry lists 8 T cell receptor beta chains sequenced from one sample in a study of vaccination effects on CD4 cells after COVID-19. Data came from immunoSEQ multiplex PCR; TCRdb stores just in-frame clones and leaves some out. In the table there are roughly 50,000 clones, nearly 80% of which are singletons. Expansion of antigen-specific CD4+ T cells with viral peptide pools was carried out by the ViraFEST assay before sequencing. When ten to eleven days of culture had elapsed, CD4+ T cells were isolated. Vaccine recipients lacked prior SARS-CoV-2 infection and had negative nucleocapsid antibodies. For these TCRs, the target antigens are not known. Material: CD4+ T cells from PBMCs cultured with HCoV-OC43 spike peptides, obtained before COVID-19 vaccination. Subset specified: HCoV-OC43 spike overlapping peptide pool stimulation. The receptors were gathered from a human donor who received a COVID-19 vaccine.

This clone appeared a single time. V is TRBV18 and J is TRBJ1-2; 10 nucleotides line up with TRBD1. The CDR3 sequence is 16 residues long. Germline CDR1 reads KGHSH; CDR2 reads LQKENI. V gave up 5 bases and J gave up 0 bases; unmatched junction bases: 6. This CDR3 reads CASSLRQGAANYGYTF. The CDR3 DNA is TGTGCCAGCTCATTACGACAGGGGGCAGCTAACTATGGCTACACCTTC.

The rearrangement joins TRBV29-1 to TRBJ2-1; D gene ambiguous. This CDR3 spans 12 amino acids. Germline V gene data show CDR1 as SQVTM and CDR2 as ANQGSEA. V was shortened by 4 bases and J by 4 bases, with 8 bases between the two germline ends. CDR3 loop: CSVGDPYNEQFF. The CDR3 region has the DNA TGCAGCGTTGGCGACCCTTACAATGAGCAGTTCTTC.

The V gene is TRBV7-2, the J gene TRBJ2-2; D uncertain. Germline V gene sequence: CDR1 SGHTA, CDR2 FQGNSA. Trimming pared 2 bases from V and 1 base from J, leaving 2 bases between. The CDR3 has 13 residues. CDR3 nucleotide sequence: TGTGCCAGCAGCTTATGGAACACCGGGGAGCTGTTTTTT. It codes for CASSLWNTGELFF.

The rearrangement links TRBV7-9 to TRBJ1-3, with D hard to call. CDR3 length: 14 amino acids. Trimming took off 5 bases at V and 2 bases at J, with 10 bases between the two ends. Germline CDR1 reads SEHNR; CDR2 reads FQNEAQ (reference sequence). The CDR3 DNA reads as TGTGCCAGCAGCCTTACCAAGGCTGGAAACACCATATATTTT. Translation gives CASSLTKAGNTIYF.

There are a few counts of this clone. The chain carries TRBV5-1 and TRBJ2-1; D is ambiguous. This CDR3 region has 15 residues. V gave up 3 bases and J gave up 0 bases, with 10 bases separating them. Per germline, CDR1 SGHRS and CDR2 YFSETQ. The CDR3 here is CASSSQRSSYNEQFF. Here the CDR3 DNA reads TGCGCCAGCAGCTCACAGCGAAGCTCCTACAATGAGCAGTTCTTC.

The rearrangement uses TRBV2 and TRBJ2-1; 10 bases align to TRBD2. V was clipped by 6 bases and J by 9 bases; unmatched bases: 11. CDR3 length equals 15 residues. Germline V gene data show CDR1 as SNHLY and CDR2 as FYNNEI. The CDR3 reads CASRGPLAGVSEQFF. CDR3 bases: TGTGCCAGCAGGGGTCCCCTAGCGGGGGTCTCTGAGCAGTTCTTC.

The chain has TRBV9 and TRBJ2-1, with TRBD1 matching over 9 bases. Germline CDR1 reads SGDLS; CDR2 reads YYNGEE. J lost 2 bases, V lost 5 bases, and 17 bases had no gene match. The CDR3 runs 19 residues. The CDR3 nucleotides read TGTGCCAGCAGTCGAACCGGCAAGGACAGGGGAGGCCCCTACAATGAGCAGTTCTTC. As protein: CASSRTGKDRGGPYNEQFF.

This clone was counted between two and nine times. The CDR3 DNA sequence: TGTGCCAGCAGGCCACCGAACACTGAAGCTTTCTTT. This codes for CASRPPNTEAFF. The V call is TRBV28, the J call TRBJ1-1; D is unresolved. There are 12 residues in the CDR3. Germline CDR1 reads MDHEN; CDR2 reads SYDVKM. Between the trimmed V and J ends, which lost 6 bases and 1 base, there was a span of 6 bases.